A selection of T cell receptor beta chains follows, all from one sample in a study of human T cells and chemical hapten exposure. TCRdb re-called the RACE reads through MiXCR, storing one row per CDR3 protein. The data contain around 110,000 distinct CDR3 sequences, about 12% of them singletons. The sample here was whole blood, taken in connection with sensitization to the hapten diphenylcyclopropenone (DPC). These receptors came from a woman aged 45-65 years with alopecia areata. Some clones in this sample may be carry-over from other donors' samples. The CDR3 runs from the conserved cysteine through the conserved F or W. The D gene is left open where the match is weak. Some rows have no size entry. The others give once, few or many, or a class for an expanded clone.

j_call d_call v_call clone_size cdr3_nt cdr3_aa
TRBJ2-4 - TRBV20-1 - TGCAGTGCTAGACCGGCGGCGGGGTCTAACGCCAAAAACATTCAGTACTTC CSARPAAGSNAKNIQYF
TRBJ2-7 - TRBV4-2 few TGTGCCAGCAGCCAAGATCGTTTCCGGACAGCTACCTACGAGCAGTACTTC CASSQDRFRTATYEQYF
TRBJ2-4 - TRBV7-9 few TGTGCCAGCAGCCCGTCGGGACTAGCCAAAAACATTCAGTACTTC CASSPSGLAKNIQYF
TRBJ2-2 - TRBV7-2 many TGTGCCAGCAGCTTAGGGCTACGGGGAGGCGGGGAGCTGTTTTTT CASSLGLRGGGELFF
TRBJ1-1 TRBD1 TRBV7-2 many TGTGCCAGCAGCTACATGGGGACAGAGGCTGAAGCTTTCTTT CASSYMGTEAEAFF
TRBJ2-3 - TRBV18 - TGTGCCAGCTCACCAAGGGCAGATACGCAGTATTTT CASSPRADTQYF
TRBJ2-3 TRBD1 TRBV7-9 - TGTGCCAGCAGCTCCACAGGGGATATGCAGTATTTT CASSSTGDMQYF
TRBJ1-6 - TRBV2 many TGTGCCAGCAGTCCCACGGTTGGAGGATCACCCCTCCACTTT CASSPTVGGSPLHF
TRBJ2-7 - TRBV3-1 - TGTGCCAGCAGCCAAGGTTTAGACGTCGGCTCCTACGAGCAGTACTTC CASSQGLDVGSYEQYF
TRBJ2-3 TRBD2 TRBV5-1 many TGCGCCAGCAAAGGCGGGACTAGCGGGGCCGATACGCAGTATTTT CASKGGTSGADTQYF
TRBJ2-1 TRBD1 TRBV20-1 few TGCAGTGCTAGCGGGCCCAGGGGGCGAGTGAACAATGAGCAGTTCTTC CSASGPRGRVNNEQFF
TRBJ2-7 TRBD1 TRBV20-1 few TGCAGTGCCGTAGACAGGGACCATTCCTACGAGCAGTACTTC CSAVDRDHSYEQYF
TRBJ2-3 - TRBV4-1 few TGCGCCAGCAGCTTCGACCCGAAGGAGGCTTCAGATACGCAGTATTTT CASSFDPKEASDTQYF
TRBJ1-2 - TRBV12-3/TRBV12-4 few TGTGCCAGCAGTTTACGAGGGGCTTTTGGCTACACCTTC CASSLRGAFGYTF
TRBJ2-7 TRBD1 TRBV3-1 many TGTGCCAGCAGGAATCATCCGGGACAGGGCAACGGCGAGCAGTACTTC CASRNHPGQGNGEQYF
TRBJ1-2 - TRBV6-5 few TGTGCCAGCAGTTACTCGAGCCAGAGCTATGGCTACACCTTC CASSYSSQSYGYTF
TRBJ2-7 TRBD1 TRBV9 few TGTGCCAGCAGCGTAGGACAGGGGGGCTACGAGCAGTACTTC CASSVGQGGYEQYF
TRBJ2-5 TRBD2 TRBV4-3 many TGCGCCAGCAGCCAAGGACTCCTACTAGCGGGGCAAGAGACCCAGTACTTC CASSQGLLLAGQETQYF
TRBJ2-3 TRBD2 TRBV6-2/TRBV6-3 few TGTGCCAGCCAACTCGCGGGGGGCCCCGTAGATACGCAGTATTTT CASQLAGGPVDTQYF
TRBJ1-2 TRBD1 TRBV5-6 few TGTGCCAGCAGCGCGGAGTGGACAGGGGTAGCTGGCTACACCTTC CASSAEWTGVAGYTF
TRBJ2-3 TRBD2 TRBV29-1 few TGCAGCGTTGAGGGGGAGGGACCCACAGATACGCAGTATTTT CSVEGEGPTDTQYF
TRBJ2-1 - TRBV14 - TGTGCCAGCAGCCAACTTCGGCTCAGCTCCTACAATGAGCAGTTCTTC CASSQLRLSSYNEQFF
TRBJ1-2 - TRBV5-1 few TGCGCCAGCTCCTCCGGGACGGAAGCTAACTATGGCTACACCTTC CASSSGTEANYGYTF
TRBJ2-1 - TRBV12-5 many TGTGCTAGTGGTTTTGGGAACAATGAGCAGTTCTTC CASGFGNNEQFF
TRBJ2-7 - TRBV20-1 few TGCAGTGCTAGAGTATCCTTAGCCTCGGGCGAGCAGTACTTC CSARVSLASGEQYF